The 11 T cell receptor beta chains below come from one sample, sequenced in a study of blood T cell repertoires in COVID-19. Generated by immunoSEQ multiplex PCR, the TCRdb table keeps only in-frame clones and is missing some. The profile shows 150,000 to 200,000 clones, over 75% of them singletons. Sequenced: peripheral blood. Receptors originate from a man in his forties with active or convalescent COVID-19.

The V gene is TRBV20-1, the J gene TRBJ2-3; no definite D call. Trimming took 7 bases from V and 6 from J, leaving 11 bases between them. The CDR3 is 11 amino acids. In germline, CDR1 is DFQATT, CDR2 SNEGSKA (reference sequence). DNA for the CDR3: TGCAGTGTCACGACTGGGGATACGCAGTATTTT. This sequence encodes CSVTTGDTQYF.

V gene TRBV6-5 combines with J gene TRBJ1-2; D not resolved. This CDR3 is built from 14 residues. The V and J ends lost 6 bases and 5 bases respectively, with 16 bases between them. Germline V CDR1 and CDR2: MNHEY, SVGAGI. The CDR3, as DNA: TGTGCCAGCAGGACTTCTTGGGTAGGATATGGCTACACCTTC. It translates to CASRTSWVGYGYTF.

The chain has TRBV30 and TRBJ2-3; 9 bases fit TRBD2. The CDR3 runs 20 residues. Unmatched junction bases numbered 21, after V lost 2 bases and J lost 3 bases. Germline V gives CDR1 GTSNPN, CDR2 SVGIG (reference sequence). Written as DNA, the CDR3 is TGTGCCTGGAGTCGGACCGGGACTAGCACCCTCTCCCCGGGTACAGATACGCAGTATTTT. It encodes CAWSRTGTSTLSPGTDTQYF.

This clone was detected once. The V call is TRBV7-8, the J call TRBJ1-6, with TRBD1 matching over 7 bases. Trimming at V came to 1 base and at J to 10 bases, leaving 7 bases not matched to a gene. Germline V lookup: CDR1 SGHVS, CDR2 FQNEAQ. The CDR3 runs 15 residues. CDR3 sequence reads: CASSLGDSVRSPLHF. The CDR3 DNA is TGTGCCAGCAGCTTAGGGGACAGTGTAAGGTCACCCCTCCACTTT.

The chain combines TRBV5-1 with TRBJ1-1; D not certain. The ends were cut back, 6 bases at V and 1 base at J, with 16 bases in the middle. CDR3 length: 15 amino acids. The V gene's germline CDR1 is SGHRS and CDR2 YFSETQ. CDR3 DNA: TGCGCCAGCACCCTGGGTGCGGGCCCGAACACTGAAGCTTTCTTT. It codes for CASTLGAGPNTEAFF.

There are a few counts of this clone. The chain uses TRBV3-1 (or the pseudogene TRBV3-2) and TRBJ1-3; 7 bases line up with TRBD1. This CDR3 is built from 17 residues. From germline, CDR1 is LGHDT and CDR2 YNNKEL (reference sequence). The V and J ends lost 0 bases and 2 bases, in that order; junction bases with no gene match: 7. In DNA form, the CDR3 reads TGTGCCAGCAGCCAAGATTGGGGACAGATCGCTGGAAACACCATATATTTT. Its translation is CASSQDWGQIAGNTIYF.

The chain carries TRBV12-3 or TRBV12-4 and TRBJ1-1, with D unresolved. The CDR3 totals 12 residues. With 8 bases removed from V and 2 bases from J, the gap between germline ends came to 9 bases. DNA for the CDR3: TGTGCCAGCGCGCGACATAACACTGAAGCTTTCTTT. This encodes CASARHNTEAFF.

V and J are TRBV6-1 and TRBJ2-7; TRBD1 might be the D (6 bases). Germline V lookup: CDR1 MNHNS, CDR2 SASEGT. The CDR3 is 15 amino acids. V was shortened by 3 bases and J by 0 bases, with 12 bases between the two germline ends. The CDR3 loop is CASSEGHWSSYEQYF. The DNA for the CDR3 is TGTGCCAGCAGTGAGGGACATTGGAGCTCCTACGAGCAGTACTTC.

The CDR3 sequence: CASSERGGTSYNEQFF. The CDR3 DNA sequence: TGTGCCAGCAGCGAGAGGGGCGGGACCTCCTACAATGAGCAGTTCTTC. This chain connects TRBV9 to TRBJ2-1, with D perhaps matching TRBD2 (6 bases). Trimming shortened V by 3 bases and J by 0 bases, and 13 bases separated the two germline ends. The CDR3 length is 16 residues. CDR1 is SGDLS, CDR2 YYNGEE, per germline. The full variable domain, rest sourced from reference TRBV9 and TRBJ2-1, is DSGVTQTPKHLITATGQRVTLRCSPRSGDLSVYWYQQSLDQGLQFLIQYYNGEERAKGNILERFSAQQFPDLHSELNLSSLELGDSALYFCASSERGGTSYNEQFFGPGTRLTVL.

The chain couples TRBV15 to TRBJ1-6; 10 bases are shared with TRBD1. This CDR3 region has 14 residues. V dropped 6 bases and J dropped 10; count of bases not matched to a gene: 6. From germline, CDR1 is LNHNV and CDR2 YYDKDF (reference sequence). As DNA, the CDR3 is TGTGCCACCAGGGGGGGGACAGGGGACTCACCCCTCCACTTT. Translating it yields CATRGGTGDSPLHF.

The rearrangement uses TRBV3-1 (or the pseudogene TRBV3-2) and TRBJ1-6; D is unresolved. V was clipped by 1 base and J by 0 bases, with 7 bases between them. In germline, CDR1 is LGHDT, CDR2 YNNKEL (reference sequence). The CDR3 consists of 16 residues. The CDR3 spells CASSQVGSSYNSPLHF. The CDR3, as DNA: TGTGCCAGCAGCCAAGTGGGGAGCTCCTATAATTCACCCCTCCACTTT.